These T cell receptor beta chains were read from a single sample in a study of blood T cell repertoires in COVID-19. Data came from immunoSEQ multiplex PCR; TCRdb stores just in-frame clones and leaves some out. Counted here are over 75,000 clones, 86% occurring once; the ten biggest clones make up 20% to 30%. Sequencing input: peripheral blood. The receptors derive from a human donor in a cohort sampled during active COVID-19. CDR3s include the opening cysteine and the closing phenylalanine or tryptophan. A D gene is named only where the DNA matches it firmly. The size of a clone is reported for some rows only, either as once, few or many, or as a class for expanded clones.

v_call	clone_size	d_call	j_call	cdr3_nt	cdr3_aa
TRBV12-3/TRBV12-4	few	-	TRBJ2-7	TGTGCCAGCAGTTCTCTACAGGCCTACGAGCAGTACTTC	CASSSLQAYEQYF
TRBV5-1	-	-	TRBJ2-5	TGCGCCAGCAGCTCGGACTTGCAAGAGACCCAGTACTTC	CASSSDLQETQYF
TRBV12-3/TRBV12-4	-	-	TRBJ2-3	TGTGCCAGCACGCCGCGACGAGGGGATACGCAGTATTTT	CASTPRRGDTQYF
TRBV7-9	-	TRBD2	TRBJ2-7	TGTGCCAGCAGCCAGAAATGGACTAGCGGGATCGACGAGCAGTACTTC	CASSQKWTSGIDEQYF
TRBV5-4	-	-	TRBJ1-1	TGTGCCAGCAGCTTGGAGGCCAGGGTTGTAAAAACTGAAGCTTTCTTT	CASSLEARVVKTEAFF
TRBV7-2	once	TRBD1	TRBJ2-3	TGTGCCAGCAGCTTAGGTGGTAAGGGGGCATCGGATACGCAGTATTTT	CASSLGGKGASDTQYF
TRBV2	-	-	TRBJ1-1	TGTGCCAGCAGTGCTTGGGAGGAGGCTTTCTTT	CASSAWEEAFF
TRBV7-2	-	TRBD1	TRBJ1-6	TGTGCCAGCAGCAACCGGAGGGGGCTAACGGATTCACCCCTCCACTTT	CASSNRRGLTDSPLHF
TRBV5-4	-	TRBD2	TRBJ2-5	TGTGCCAGCAGCCCGGCCCCGGGACTAGGGGGAGCGAAGACCCAGTACTTC	CASSPAPGLGGAKTQYF
TRBV7-9	once	TRBD1	TRBJ2-3	TGTGCCAGCAGCACCCGACAGGGTTTGGGTTCAGATACGCAGTATTTT	CASSTRQGLGSDTQYF
TRBV28	-	TRBD1	TRBJ1-5	TGTGCCAGCAGTTTAGGGGACAGCAGCAATCAGCCCCAGCATTTT	CASSLGDSSNQPQHF
TRBV27	-	TRBD1	TRBJ1-3	TGTGCCAGCAGGAAGACAGGGGAAAGGACTGGAAACACCATATATTTT	CASRKTGERTGNTIYF
TRBV11-2	-	TRBD2	TRBJ2-5	TGTGCCAGCAGCTTATCAACTAGCGGGCAAGAGACCCAGTACTTC	CASSLSTSGQETQYF
TRBV12-3/TRBV12-4	-	TRBD1	TRBJ1-2	TGTGCCAGCACTCACAGGGGAGGCTACACCTTC	CASTHRGGYTF
TRBV14	-	-	TRBJ1-4	TGTGCCAGCAGCCAAGACCGCTCCGGGACAAGAGATGAAAAACTGTTTTTT	CASSQDRSGTRDEKLFF
TRBV4-2	-	-	TRBJ2-1	TGTGCCAGCAGCCAAGTTCGAGCTTGGAGCTCCTACAATGAGCAGTTCTTC	CASSQVRAWSSYNEQFF
TRBV7-2	-	TRBD1	TRBJ1-2	TGTGCCAGCAGCTTATCGGGACAGGGAAACTATGGCTACACCTTC	CASSLSGQGNYGYTF
TRBV29-1	-	TRBD2	TRBJ2-3	TGCAGCGTTGAAGAGGCCGGGACTAGCGGGAGGGCAGATACGCAGTATTTT	CSVEEAGTSGRADTQYF
TRBV5-1	-	TRBD1	TRBJ2-4	TGCGCCAGCAGCTTAGGGACAGGGACCAAAAACATTCAGTACTTC	CASSLGTGTKNIQYF
TRBV4-3	-	-	TRBJ2-3	TGCGCCAGCAGCCAAGGGGCCTATGCAGATACGCAGTATTTT	CASSQGAYADTQYF
TRBV24-1	few	TRBD1	TRBJ2-3	TGTGCCACCAGTGATGTGGACAGGGAGGGCACAGATACGCAGTATTTT	CATSDVDREGTDTQYF
TRBV3-1/TRBV3-2	-	-	TRBJ1-1	TGTGCCAGCAGCCAAAAGGGGATCCGGAGGAACACTGAAGCTTTCTTT	CASSQKGIRRNTEAFF
TRBV15	-	TRBD2	TRBJ2-3	TGTGCCACCAGCCGACGATCGGGGGGTCCTACAGATACGCAGTATTTT	CATSRRSGGPTDTQYF
TRBV6-2/TRBV6-3	-	-	TRBJ2-7	TGTGCCAGCAGTTGGGGACTCCGGCGTTCACAGCAGTACTTC	CASSWGLRRSQQYF
TRBV7-2	-	-	TRBJ1-5	TGTGCCAGCAGCTTAGCCAGGGTCGGTCAGCCCCAGCATTTT	CASSLARVGQPQHF
TRBV11-3	-	TRBD1	TRBJ2-2	TGTGCCAGCAGCCCGGGGTCGGGACAGGGGAGGACCGGGGAGCTGTTTTTT	CASSPGSGQGRTGELFF
TRBV11-2	-	-	TRBJ1-2	TGTGCCAGCAGCTTTACCAGGGATAACTATGGCTACACCTTC	CASSFTRDNYGYTF
TRBV6-4	-	-	TRBJ1-2	TGTGCCAGCAGTGAAGGACAGCAATCTAACTATGGCTACACCTTC	CASSEGQQSNYGYTF
TRBV27	-	-	TRBJ1-2	TGTGCCAGCAGTTTATCGATCGAGATCTATGGCTACACCTTC	CASSLSIEIYGYTF
TRBV4-3	-	TRBD2	TRBJ2-3	TGCGCCAGCAGCCAAGAGATAGCGGGGGGCGGGGATACGCAGTATTTT	CASSQEIAGGGDTQYF
TRBV19	-	TRBD1	TRBJ2-7	TGTGCCAGTAGTATCTACGGGACAGGGCCCTACGAGCAGTACTTC	CASSIYGTGPYEQYF
TRBV6-2/TRBV6-3	-	TRBD2	TRBJ2-3	TGTGCCAGCAGTCGCCCGGGACTAGCGGGAGGTGGGGCAGATACGCAGTATTTT	CASSRPGLAGGGADTQYF
TRBV19	-	TRBD1	TRBJ2-7	TGTGCCAGTAGCCCGGGACAGGGGGCTTTCGAGCAGTACTTC	CASSPGQGAFEQYF
TRBV7-2	-	TRBD1	TRBJ1-5	TGTGCCAGCAGCTTAAGGGGGCCGTATAGCAATCAGCCCCAGCATTTT	CASSLRGPYSNQPQHF
TRBV28	-	TRBD2	TRBJ2-1	TGTGCCAGCAGTCTCGGGACTAGCGGGACAGGCGGTTGGGGACGTACGTACAATGAGCAGTTCTTC	CASSLGTSGTGGWGRTYNEQFF
TRBV5-6	-	-	TRBJ2-7	TGTGCCAGCAGCTTGGACAGGCGGTACGAGCAGTACTTC	CASSLDRRYEQYF
TRBV7-8	-	-	TRBJ2-5	TGTGCCAGCAGCTTAGCCACCTGGGGAGGTGCGGAGACCCAGTACTTC	CASSLATWGGAETQYF
TRBV5-4	once	-	TRBJ2-7	TGTGCCAGCAGCTTGGGGAGGGACTACGAGCAGTACTTC	CASSLGRDYEQYF
TRBV15	-	TRBD1	TRBJ1-5	TGTGCCACCAGCGGAGCAGGGGGGTACAATCAGCCCCAGCATTTT	CATSGAGGYNQPQHF
TRBV9	-	-	TRBJ1-3	TGTGCCAGCAGCCGCGGGGACACCATATATTTT	CASSRGDTIYF
TRBV4-1	-	TRBD1	TRBJ2-6	TGCGCCAGCAGCCAAGATGTTATGGCAGGGGGCGTTGGGGCCAACGTCCTGACTTTC	CASSQDVMAGGVGANVLTF
TRBV5-6	-	-	TRBJ2-5	TGTGCCAGCAGCTTGGGGGCCTCGTACCAAGAGACCCAGTACTTC	CASSLGASYQETQYF
TRBV28	-	TRBD1	TRBJ2-7	TGTGCCAGCAGTTTATGGCCGGGACAGAGATACGAGCAGTACTTC	CASSLWPGQRYEQYF
TRBV6-5	-	-	TRBJ1-3	TGTGCCAGCACCCGAGGAGCCGGAAACACCATATATTTT	CASTRGAGNTIYF
TRBV7-8	-	-	TRBJ2-5	TGTGCCAGCAGCTTAGAGGGGGGGCAAGAGACCCAGTACTTC	CASSLEGGQETQYF
TRBV7-9	-	TRBD2	TRBJ2-2	TGTGCCAGCAGCAAGACTAGCGGATCCCCCGGGGAGCTGTTTTTT	CASSKTSGSPGELFF
TRBV5-1	-	-	TRBJ1-1	TGCGCCAGCAGCTCCCGGGGGAACACTGAAGCTTTCTTT	CASSSRGNTEAFF
TRBV6-6	-	TRBD1	TRBJ2-2	TGTGCCAGCAGTTCCGGGACAGAGAACACCGGGGAGCTGTTTTTT	CASSSGTENTGELFF
TRBV6-2/TRBV6-3	-	TRBD1	TRBJ1-1	TGTGCCAGCAGTCGACAGGGAAGCACTGAAGCTTTCTTT	CASSRQGSTEAFF
TRBV30	-	-	TRBJ1-2	TGTGCCTGGTCCGGGTCTCCCACCTATGGCTACACCTTC	CAWSGSPTYGYTF
TRBV11-2	few	-	TRBJ2-7	TGTGCCAGCAGCCTAGCGTTTTCCTCTCAGCAGTACTTC	CASSLAFSSQQYF
TRBV9	-	TRBD2	TRBJ2-5	TGTGCCAGCAGCGTAGGAGCTAGCGGGGGTCCAACCTTTGAGACCCAGTACTTC	CASSVGASGGPTFETQYF
TRBV3-1/TRBV3-2	-	TRBD1	TRBJ1-2	TGTGCCAGCAGCCAAGTTAGGACAGGGGTATCTGGCTACACCTTC	CASSQVRTGVSGYTF
TRBV19	-	TRBD2	TRBJ2-1	TGTGCCAGTAGTGTCGGGACTACCTTAGTGGAGCAGTTCTTC	CASSVGTTLVEQFF
TRBV5-1	-	TRBD1	TRBJ2-2	TGCGCCAGCAGCCCCGACAGGGTGGACACCGGGGAGCTGTTTTTT	CASSPDRVDTGELFF
TRBV18	-	TRBD2	TRBJ2-3	TGTGCCAGCTCACCACTTCAGCGGGGGGGCACAGATACGCAGTATTTT	CASSPLQRGGTDTQYF
TRBV11-2	-	-	TRBJ2-5	TGTGCCAGCAGCTTCGAACTTGCCCTGGAGACCCAGTACTTC	CASSFELALETQYF